Listed here are 21 T cell receptor beta chains from one sample, sequenced in a study of identical twins' blood T cells. TCRdb reanalysed the 5' RACE reads using MiXCR and keeps one entry per CDR3 protein. The sample lists hundreds of thousands of distinct CDR3 sequences, around 30% seen once, with about 6% in the top ten. The sequencing sample was made of PBMCs. Receptors were obtained from a woman aged 18 to 55 in good health.

The chain couples TRBV11-2 to TRBJ2-1; no definite D call. Trimming removed 2 bases at V and 9 bases at J, with 8 bases between. The CDR3 totals 12 residues. Germline V gene sequence: CDR1 SGHAT, CDR2 FQNNGV. CDR3 residues: CASSLRFGEQFF. The CDR3 bases are TGTGCCAGCAGCTTAAGGTTTGGTGAGCAGTTCTTC.

This clonotype was observed at least ten times. V usage is TRBV5-1 and J usage is TRBJ2-1, with D perhaps TRBD1 or TRBD2 (5 bases each). The CDR3 consists of 12 residues. Germline V gives CDR1 SGHRS, CDR2 YFSETQ. V gave up 2 bases and J gave up 9 bases, with 9 bases separating them. The CDR3, as DNA: TGCGCCAGCAGCTTCCTAGGGACTGAGCAGTTCTTC. The encoded protein is CASSFLGTEQFF.

This clonotype was found a few times. The rearrangement uses TRBV9 and TRBJ2-2; D is unclear. Trimming took off 0 bases at V and 3 bases at J, with 6 bases between the two ends. The germline gives CDR1 SGDLS, CDR2 YYNGEE. The CDR3 is 14 amino acids. The CDR3 loop is CASSVGGDTGELFF. The CDR3 nucleotides read TGTGCCAGCAGCGTAGGCGGAGACACCGGGGAGCTGTTTTTT.

The table lists this clonotype with a few counts. In this CDR3 the conserved last residue, phenylalanine or tryptophan, is missing, so a read error is likely. The chain links TRBV5-1 to TRBJ1-5; TRBD1 agrees at 8 bases. J was trimmed by 3 bases and V by 5 bases; bases with no gene match: 7. This CDR3 is 15 amino acids long. Germline V CDR1 and CDR2: SGHRS, YFSETQ. Here the CDR3 DNA reads TGCGCCAGCAGATTAGGACAGGGCGCCAATCAGCCCCAGCATTCT. It codes for CASRLGQGANQPQHS.

V gene TRBV20-1 combines with J gene TRBJ2-1; the D call may be TRBD1 or TRBD2 (5 bases each). V was clipped by 1 base and J by 9 bases, with 13 bases between them. The germline gives CDR1 DFQATT, CDR2 SNEGSKA (reference sequence). CDR3 length: 13 amino acids. In nucleotides, the CDR3 is TGCAGTGCTAGAGCGGGACCCCCGGGTGAGCAGTTCTTC. Translated, it gives CSARAGPPGEQFF.

Concerning this clonotype itself: The junction differs from germline at one of its ends, possibly a read error. V is TRBV27 and J is TRBJ2-2; a weak D match, TRBD2 (5 bases). There are 12 residues in the CDR3. CDR1 and CDR2 (germline): MNHEY, SMNVEV (reference sequence). Here the CDR3 DNA reads TGTGCCAGCTCCCCCCACGCCGGGGTGCTGTTTTTT. It specifies CASSPHAGVLFF.

In its sample, this clonotype was seen a few times. The rearrangement joins TRBV5-6 to TRBJ1-3, with a possible D match to TRBD1 (6 bases). V lost 6 bases and J 2 bases, leaving 15 bases between the germline ends. There are 15 residues in the CDR3. Looked up from germline, CDR1 is SGHDT and CDR2 is YYEEEE. CDR3 bases: TGTGCCAGCACAACAGGGATCGTAACTGGAAACACCATATATTTT. The encoded protein is CASTTGIVTGNTIYF. Based on the CDR3 plus reference TRBV5-6 and TRBJ1-3, the full variable domain is DAGVTQSPTHLIKTRGQQVTLRCSPKSGHDTVSWYQQALGQGPQFIFQYYEEEERQRGNFPDRFSGHQFPNYSSELNVNALLLGDSALYLCASTTGIVTGNTIYFGEGSWLTVV.

This clonotype turned up a few times. The chain employs TRBV10-1 and TRBJ2-1, with D perhaps matching TRBD1 (5 bases). Germline V gene data show CDR1 as WNHNN and CDR2 as SYGVQD (reference sequence). V was cut by 3 bases and J by 8 bases, with 14 bases left in between. The CDR3 runs to 14 residues. CDR3 residues: CASSESGAQDEQFF. CDR3 in DNA: TGCGCCAGCAGTGAAAGTGGGGCCCAGGATGAGCAGTTCTTC.

The chain combines TRBV19 with TRBJ2-1; perhaps TRBD2 as D (7 bases). V was trimmed by 5 bases and J by 8 bases, leaving 19 bases between them. CDR1 is LNHDA, CDR2 SQIVND, per germline (reference sequence). This CDR3 comprises 15 residues. Written as DNA, the CDR3 is TGTGCCAGTAGTGAACGGGGGGCTATGGTGGATGAGCAGTTCTTC. Residues: CASSERGAMVDEQFF.

This clonotype was observed a handful of times. The chain carries TRBV6-1 and TRBJ1-1; unclear D gene. The CDR3 is 14 amino acids. The germline V gene encodes CDR1 MNHNS and CDR2 SASEGT. The V end lost 4 bases, the J end lost 6 bases, and 15 bases lay between the germline ends. Here the CDR3 reads CASSVFSRMAEAFF. The CDR3 DNA sequence: TGTGCCAGCAGTGTCTTCTCCCGTATGGCTGAAGCTTTCTTT.

This clonotype has a single count. A much larger clone lies a single base off, so this may be a read error. The gene calls are TRBV5-1 and TRBJ1-1; possible D gene TRBD1, 6 bases. Germline CDR1 reads SGHRS; CDR2 reads YFSETQ. This CDR3 contains 15 residues. The CDR3 region has the DNA TGCGCCTGCAGCTTGGAAGATGGGGGCTACACTGAAGCTTTCTTT. Translation gives CACSLEDGGYTEAFF.

This clonotype was detected only a few times. This chain connects TRBV4-2 to TRBJ2-1, with D unclear. V lost 4 bases and J 8 bases, leaving 18 bases between the germline ends. Per the germline V gene, CDR1 is LGHNA and CDR2 is YNFKEQ. This CDR3 region has 15 residues. The CDR3 coding sequence is TGTGCCAGCAGCCGGACGGGTGGGGTTTCGCATGAGCAGTTCTTC. This sequence encodes CASSRTGGVSHEQFF.

V gene TRBV5-6 combines with J gene TRBJ1-1; 8 positions agree with TRBD1. CDR3 length: 17 residues. V lost 4 bases and J lost 5; bases outside the gene matches: 16. In germline, CDR1 is SGHDT, CDR2 YYEEEE. Here the CDR3 reads CASSRNGRTGLVTEAFF. The DNA for the CDR3 is TGTGCCAGCAGCAGGAATGGTCGGACAGGGTTAGTGACTGAAGCTTTCTTT.

This clonotype occurred a few times. The DNA of the CDR3 is TGCAGCGTTTCCGGGACAGGCGCCGGGGAGCTGTTTTTT. Translated: CSVSGTGAGELFF. This chain joins TRBV29-1 and TRBJ2-2; TRBD1 matches 8 bases. This CDR3 comprises 13 residues. With 5 bases clipped from V and 6 bases from J, the junction kept 5 bases outside the gene matches. Per the germline V gene, CDR1 is SQVTM and CDR2 is ANQGSEA.

The rearrangement joins TRBV6-5 to TRBJ1-3; D is ambiguous. Germline-derived CDR1 and CDR2 are MNHEY and SVGAGI. This CDR3 contains 14 residues. The V and J ends lost 0 bases and 4 bases respectively, with 7 bases between them. CDR3 sequence (DNA): TGTGCCAGCAGTTACTCGAGGGAGGGAAACACCATATATTTT. This gives the protein CASSYSREGNTIYF.

This clonotype was observed a handful of times. This chain connects TRBV20-1 to TRBJ2-1; 7 bases align to TRBD2. J was trimmed by 5 bases and V by 5 bases; bases with no gene match: 9. The CDR3 totals 14 residues. CDR1 DFQATT and CDR2 SNEGSKA come from the germline V gene (reference sequence). The DNA for the CDR3 is TGCAGTGCTTCTGTCCAGCGGGGCCACAATGAGCAGTTCTTC. Its translation: CSASVQRGHNEQFF.

The table lists this clonotype with a few counts. V is TRBV29-1 and J is TRBJ1-1; D ambiguous. Trimming took 7 bases from V and 0 from J, leaving 18 bases between them. Germline CDR1 SQVTM, CDR2 ANQGSEA. The CDR3 consists of 15 residues. The CDR3 region has the DNA TGCAGCGCCCAATGGCGTTTTAAATTGAACACTGAAGCTTTCTTT. This gives the protein CSAQWRFKLNTEAFF.

As for this clonotype: Since no conserved phenylalanine or tryptophan closes the CDR3, a read error is the likely cause. The chain carries TRBV7-9 and TRBJ1-2; no clear D gene. V lost 0 bases and J lost 3, with 11 bases in between. Germline-derived CDR1 and CDR2 are SEHNR and FQNEAQ (reference sequence). The CDR3 sequence is 15 residues long. CDR3 region: CASSLAGISDYGYTL. The CDR3 DNA sequence: TGTGCCAGCAGCTTAGCAGGGATAAGCGACTATGGCTACACCCTC.

This clonotype was seen many times. CDR3 in DNA: TGCAGCGTTAAGGGAGCAAAAAACACTGAAGCTTTCTTT. Protein: CSVKGAKNTEAFF. The V call is TRBV29-1, the J call TRBJ1-1, with D unclear. The CDR3 length is 13 residues. The V end was cut by 5 bases, the J end by 2 bases, with 12 bases between. In germline, CDR1 is SQVTM, CDR2 ANQGSEA.

The chain uses TRBV29-1 and TRBJ1-2, with D perhaps TRBD1 (5 bases). Germline V CDR1 and CDR2: SQVTM, ANQGSEA. The CDR3 contains 12 residues. Between the trimmed V and J ends, which lost 6 bases and 3 bases, there was a span of 11 bases. The CDR3, as DNA: TGCAGCGTCAGGGAGGGCGACTATGGCTACACCTTC. It yields the protein CSVREGDYGYTF.

This clonotype was seen a handful of times. This chain uses TRBV10-3 with TRBJ2-2; 12 nucleotides match TRBD2. The CDR3 has 15 residues. V gave up 8 bases and J gave up 3 bases; unmatched junction bases: 4. The germline V gene encodes CDR1 ENHRY and CDR2 SYGVKD. This CDR3 is CAIPSGRVYTGELFF. For the CDR3, the DNA is TGTGCCATCCCTAGCGGGAGGGTATACACCGGGGAGCTGTTTTTT.